The 28 T cell receptor beta chains below all came from one sample that was sequenced in a study of CD8 T cells in ankylosing spondylitis. MiXCR was run by TCRdb on the 5' RACE reads, yielding one entry per CDR3 protein. The sample lists about 510,000 distinct CDR3 sequences, under 5.5% occurring once. General study findings and limits: Eight or nine highly homologous variants formed a TCR beta motif that appeared characteristic of ankylosing spondylitis blood.

Their specific antigens are unknown. Sequencing was carried out using blood, either unsorted or a sorted T cell fraction (not recorded which). The receptors come from a male donor with ankylosing spondylitis.

This clonotype was recorded a few times. The V and J genes are TRBV7-3 and TRBJ2-2, with D possibly called TRBD1 or TRBD2 (5 bases each). The V gene's germline CDR1 is SGHTA and CDR2 FQGTGA. This CDR3 spans 12 amino acids. The germline V and J ends were trimmed by 11 bases and 12 bases, with 19 bases remaining between them. As DNA, the CDR3 is TGTGCCGTTAGGGACCAACAAGGGCAGCTGTTTTTT. Protein sequence: CAVRDQQGQLFF.

This clonotype was observed at least ten times. CDR3 DNA sequence: TGTGCCAGCAGCTTACCCGGAGGGCCGGAGCAGTACTTC. This sequence encodes CASSLPGGPEQYF. The gene calls are TRBV7-9 and TRBJ2-7; possibly TRBD2 for D (6 bases). Germline V CDR1 and CDR2: SEHNR, FQNEAQ (reference sequence). Trimming removed 2 bases at V and 7 bases at J, with 12 bases between. The CDR3 runs to 13 residues.

As for this clonotype: A much larger clonotype is one base distant, so this may be a read error. The chain carries TRBV20-1 and TRBJ2-1, with 9 bases aligning to TRBD2. V shed 1 base and J 6 bases; nucleotides not matched to a gene: 7. CDR1 is DFQATT, CDR2 SNEGSKA, per germline (reference sequence). The CDR3 is made up of 15 amino acids. CDR3 coding DNA: TGCAGTGCTAGAGTGGCGTTAGCGGGAGCCAATGAGCAGTTCTTC. Translated: CSARVALAGANEQFF.

This clonotype was recorded at least ten times. This chain connects TRBV7-2 to TRBJ2-1; tentative D call: TRBD2 (5 bases). Trimming pared 2 bases from V and 2 bases from J, leaving 13 bases between. Germline values: CDR1 SGHTA, CDR2 FQGNSA. The CDR3 runs to 16 residues. The CDR3: CASSLKPGIPYNEQFF. CDR3 DNA: TGTGCCAGCAGCTTAAAACCGGGAATACCCTACAATGAGCAGTTCTTC.

This clonotype was seen many times. The chain couples TRBV20-1 to TRBJ2-3, with D perhaps TRBD1 (6 bases). CDR1 and CDR2 (germline): DFQATT, SNEGSKA (reference sequence). The CDR3 covers 19 residues. Between the trimmed V and J ends, which lost 0 bases and 0 bases, there was a span of 22 bases. The CDR3 reads CSARDWPGVLVTSTDTQYF. The DNA of the CDR3 is TGCAGTGCTAGAGATTGGCCAGGGGTCCTTGTAACTAGCACAGATACGCAGTATTTT.

This clonotype appeared a few times. The V call is TRBV12-3 or TRBV12-4, the J call TRBJ2-5, with D tentatively TRBD1 or TRBD2 (5 bases each). The CDR3 length is 15 residues. V lost 5 bases, J lost 5 bases, and 18 bases lay in between. CDR3 DNA: TGTGCCAGCAGTCCCGTCGGGACCGCCGGGGAGACCCAGTACTTC. Translating gives CASSPVGTAGETQYF.

This clonotype was counted ten times or more. This chain links TRBV5-1 with TRBJ2-7, with a tentative D call TRBD2 (5 bases). Germline CDR1 SGHRS, CDR2 YFSETQ. V lost 3 bases and J lost 4, with 11 bases in between. This CDR3 region has 13 residues. Here the CDR3 DNA reads TGCGCCAGCAGCTCCGGTGGAGGTTACGAGCAGTACTTC. It is translated as CASSSGGGYEQYF.

The table lists this clonotype with many counts. The chain employs TRBV25-1 and TRBJ2-1; 10 nucleotides line up with TRBD2. Germline CDR1 is MGHDK and CDR2 is SYGVNS. The CDR3 has 16 residues. Trimming at V came to 1 base and at J to 4 bases, leaving 4 bases not matched to a gene. CDR3: CASSEWSSGSYNEQFF. CDR3 DNA: TGTGCCAGCAGTGAATGGTCTAGCGGGAGTTACAATGAGCAGTTCTTC.

At least ten counts were recorded for this clonotype. The chain combines TRBV4-3 with TRBJ1-1; 8 bases are shared with TRBD1. There are 16 residues in the CDR3. The junction had 13 bases not matched to a gene; V was cut back by 0 bases and J by 10 bases. CDR1 and CDR2 (germline): LGHNA, YSLEER. DNA for the CDR3: TGCGCCAGCAGCCAAGATTATGGTCAGGGGGCGAGAGGAGCTTTCTTT. Translating gives CASSQDYGQGARGAFF.

This clonotype was found a few times. One end of the junction is discordant with germline, which a read error may explain. The rearrangement uses TRBV7-2 and TRBJ2-5, with D perhaps matching TRBD1 (6 bases). The germline CDR1 and CDR2 sequences are SGHTA and FQGNSA. The CDR3 spans 15 residues. The CDR3 protein is CASSWGDRSQETQSF. DNA for the CDR3: TGTGCCAGCAGCTGGGGCGACAGGAGTCAAGAGACCCAGTCCTTC.

The rearrangement joins TRBV7-2 to TRBJ2-7, with a tentative D call TRBD2 (6 bases). Trimming removed 4 bases at V and 6 bases at J, with 22 bases between. From germline, CDR1 is SGHTA and CDR2 FQGNSA. The CDR3 sequence is 16 residues long. Written as DNA, the CDR3 is TGTGCCAGCAGCTCCTGGGTTGGGGCAGGGAGGTCCGAGCAGTACTTC. Protein sequence: CASSSWVGAGRSEQYF.

This clonotype was recorded many times. V and J are TRBV5-1 and TRBJ1-1; D is uncertain. The V gene's germline CDR1 is SGHRS and CDR2 YFSETQ. With 0 bases removed from V and 3 bases from J, the gap between germline ends came to 9 bases. CDR3 length equals 14 residues. The CDR3 sequence is CASSLELSYTEAFF. In DNA, the CDR3 is TGCGCCAGCAGCTTGGAATTATCGTACACTGAAGCTTTCTTT.

This clonotype came up many times. The chain has TRBV6-2 or TRBV6-3 and TRBJ2-3; D might be TRBD1 (6 bases). V was shortened by 7 bases and J by 3 bases, with 17 bases between the two germline ends. Per germline, CDR1 MNHEY and CDR2 SVGEGT. The CDR3 length is 15 residues. The CDR3 reads CASTLPDSETDTQYF. The DNA of the CDR3 is TGTGCCAGCACCCTCCCGGACAGCGAGACAGATACGCAGTATTTT.

This clonotype was seen only a few times. The gene calls are TRBV4-2 and TRBJ2-2; 7 nucleotides align to TRBD2. Germline loops: CDR1 LGHNA, CDR2 YNFKEQ. CDR3 length equals 15 residues. V was pared by 5 bases and J by 6 bases, with 9 bases of the junction left unmatched. The CDR3 nucleotides are TGTGCCAGCAGCTCGGTTGGGGGGGTTTCCGGGGAGCTGTTTTTT. Protein sequence: CASSSVGGVSGELFF.

This clonotype has a count of ten or more. One junction end disagrees with the germline gene, perhaps due to a read error. V and J are TRBV7-9 and TRBJ1-3, with 7 bases matching TRBD1. The length of the CDR3 is 12 residues. From germline, CDR1 is SEHNR and CDR2 FQNEAQ (reference sequence). In DNA form, the CDR3 reads TGTGCCAGCAGCAATTTTCCCGGGACAGTCTTTTTT. Protein sequence: CASSNFPGTVFF. The variable domain in full, completed from reference TRBV7-9 and TRBJ1-3, reads DTGVSQNPRHKITKRGQNVTFRCDPISEHNRLYWYRQTLGQGPEFLTYFQNEAQLEKSRLLSDRFSAERPKGSFSTLEIQRTEQGDSAMYLCASSNFPGTVFFGEGSWLTVV.

The sample holds many counts of this clonotype. The CDR3 coding sequence is TGTGCCAGCACCGTAGGAGAGACCCAGTACTTC. Protein sequence: CASTVGETQYF. J is TRBJ2-5 and V is TRBV7-9; no clear D gene. The CDR3 spans 11 residues. V gave up 7 bases and J gave up 4 bases, with 7 bases separating them. From germline, CDR1 is SEHNR and CDR2 FQNEAQ (reference sequence).

This clonotype was recorded many times. The genes are TRBV6-1 and TRBJ2-7, with 8 bases fitting TRBD1. The CDR3 sequence is 15 residues long. The junction had 7 bases not matched to a gene; V was cut back by 2 bases and J by 4 bases. Germline CDR1 MNHNS, CDR2 SASEGT. The CDR3 region is CASSEPDRGRYEQYF. The CDR3 DNA reads TGTGCCAGCAGTGAACCCGACAGGGGTAGGTACGAGCAGTACTTC.

This clonotype has at least ten counts. V gene TRBV9 combines with J gene TRBJ2-5, with a possible D match to TRBD1 (5 bases). Germline CDR1 reads SGDLS; CDR2 reads YYNGEE. V was cut by 0 bases and J by 3 bases, with 12 bases left in between. This CDR3 is 15 amino acids long. CDR3 DNA: TGTGCCAGCAGCGTAGGGCCAGGGATAGAAGAGACCCAGTACTTC. It specifies CASSVGPGIEETQYF.

The chain combines TRBV6-5 with TRBJ1-2, with TRBD1 as a possible D gene (5 bases). Deletions cut 2 bases from V and 5 bases from J, with 9 bases between. The CDR3 is 13 residues long. The germline gives CDR1 MNHEY, CDR2 SVGAGI. CDR3 protein: CASSYGGRYGYTF. In DNA form, the CDR3 reads TGTGCCAGCAGTTACGGGGGGAGGTATGGCTACACCTTC.

This clonotype was counted ten times or more. This rearrangement joins TRBV7-6 to TRBJ2-5; D is uncertain. V was shortened by 5 bases and J by 2 bases, with 9 bases between the two germline ends. Germline CDR1 SGHVS, CDR2 FNYEAQ. CDR3 length: 13 amino acids. The CDR3 nucleotides are TGTGCCAGCAGCGCAATCATTCAAGAGACCCAGTACTTC. Protein product: CASSAIIQETQYF.

The chain has TRBV10-1 and TRBJ2-7; 11 positions agree with TRBD2. Trimming removed 6 bases from V and 2 bases from J; junction bases left unmatched: 6. The CDR3 length is 15 residues. Germline assignment: CDR1 WNHNN and CDR2 SYGVQD (reference sequence). For the CDR3, the DNA is TGCGCCAGCAGCCCTACTAGCGGGAGAGCCTACGAGCAGTACTTC. Its translation is CASSPTSGRAYEQYF.

This clonotype was counted many times. The rearrangement uses TRBV29-1 and TRBJ2-3, with 8 bases matching TRBD2. Germline V CDR1 and CDR2: SQVTM, ANQGSEA. The CDR3 runs to 15 residues. V was pared by 4 bases and J by 0 bases, with 6 bases of the junction left unmatched. The chain's CDR3 is CSVVGSGGSTDTQYF. Here the CDR3 DNA reads TGCAGCGTTGTGGGCAGCGGGGGAAGCACAGATACGCAGTATTTT.

This clonotype was picked up many times. The genes are TRBV29-1 and TRBJ2-1, with 9 bases lining up with TRBD1. The CDR3 is 17 amino acids. Germline trimming cut 6 bases from V and 5 bases from J; bases unmatched to any gene: 17. Germline V gene sequence: CDR1 SQVTM, CDR2 ANQGSEA. The CDR3 region is CSVGDRESILRDNEQFF. DNA for the CDR3: TGCAGCGTGGGGGACAGGGAATCAATCCTGCGGGACAATGAGCAGTTCTTC.

This clonotype was seen at least ten times. The CDR3 DNA follows: TGCGCCAGCAGTCGAGGCAGGGGAGACGAGCAGTACTTC. Its protein is CASSRGRGDEQYF. V and J are TRBV5-1 and TRBJ2-7, with D perhaps TRBD1 (6 bases). The germline V gene encodes CDR1 SGHRS and CDR2 YFSETQ. Between the trimmed V and J ends, which lost 5 bases and 5 bases, there was a span of 14 bases. CDR3 length: 13 residues.

This clonotype came up many times. The rearrangement uses TRBV29-1 and TRBJ2-7; D tentatively reads TRBD1 or TRBD2 (5 bases each). From germline, CDR1 is SQVTM and CDR2 ANQGSEA. This CDR3 region has 14 residues. The V end lost 4 bases, the J end lost 4 bases, and 17 bases lay between the germline ends. CDR3 in DNA: TGCAGCGTTGGCTCCCCCGGGGCTGGTTACGAGCAGTACTTC. This encodes CSVGSPGAGYEQYF.

To note about this clonotype: A much larger clone differs from this one at a single base, so this may be a read error. This CDR3 fails to terminate in the conserved phenylalanine or tryptophan, so it likely reflects a read error. This chain uses TRBV9 with TRBJ1-1, with D uncertain. In germline, CDR1 is SGDLS, CDR2 YYNGEE. Trimming took 0 bases from V and 2 from J, leaving 8 bases between them. There are 14 residues in the CDR3. CDR3 amino acids: CASSVVAANTEAFL. In nucleotides, the CDR3 is TGTGCCAGCAGCGTAGTGGCGGCCAACACTGAAGCTTTCCTT.

The chain joins TRBV5-1 to TRBJ2-7; D possibly corresponds to TRBD2 (5 bases). The CDR3 runs to 14 residues. From germline, CDR1 is SGHRS and CDR2 YFSETQ. The V and J ends lost 4 bases and 1 base respectively, with 12 bases between them. The DNA of the CDR3 is TGCGCCAGCAGCGAGCGGTGGATTTCCTACGAGCAGTACTTC. Translation gives CASSERWISYEQYF.

This clonotype has at least ten counts. The genes are TRBV6-5 and TRBJ1-1; weak D call: TRBD1 (5 bases). Trimming left V 0 bases short and J 1 base short, with 12 bases between. The CDR3 runs to 16 residues. CDR1 and CDR2 from the germline V gene are MNHEY and SVGAGI. The CDR3 DNA is TGTGCCAGCAGTTACTCGGGGGGTTTAGGGAACACTGAAGCTTTCTTT. Amino acids: CASSYSGGLGNTEAFF.